What follows describes a single T cell receptor (beta chain). Losses at the gene ends were 2 bases for V and 5 bases for J; bases not matched to a gene: 12. This CDR3 is built from 17 residues. Germline CDR1 reads SGHTA; CDR2 reads FQGNSA. The data are from a study of shared T cell receptors in the human thymus. The assay was immunoSEQ multiplex PCR, and TCRdb's table has in-frame clones only and misses some. Among under 450,000 clones listed, around 95% were seen once. Sequenced: thymocytes. J is TRBJ2-5 and V is TRBV7-2; 9 nucleotides agree with TRBD2. This clonotype was sampled from a human donor. CDR3 coding DNA: TGTGCCAGCAGCTTAAGGGTAGCGGGAGTTCCAGAGGAGACCCAGTACTTC. Its translation is CASSLRVAGVPEETQYF.